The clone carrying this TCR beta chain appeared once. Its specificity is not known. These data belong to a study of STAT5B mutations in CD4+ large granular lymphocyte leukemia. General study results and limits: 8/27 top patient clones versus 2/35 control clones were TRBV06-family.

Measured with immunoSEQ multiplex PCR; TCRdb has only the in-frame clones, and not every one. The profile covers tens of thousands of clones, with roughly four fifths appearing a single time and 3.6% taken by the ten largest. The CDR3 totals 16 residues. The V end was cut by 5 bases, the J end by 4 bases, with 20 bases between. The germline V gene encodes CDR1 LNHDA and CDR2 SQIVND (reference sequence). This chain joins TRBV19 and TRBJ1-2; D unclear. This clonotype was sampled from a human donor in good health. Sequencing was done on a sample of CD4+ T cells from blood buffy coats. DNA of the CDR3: TGTGCCAGTAGTCCTGGAGGGAGGGTCCCCCTCTATGGCTACACCTTC. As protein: CASSPGGRVPLYGYTF.